Listed here are 21 T cell receptor beta chains from one sample, sequenced in a study of blood T cell repertoires in COVID-19. The assay was immunoSEQ multiplex PCR, and TCRdb's table has in-frame clones only and misses some. The table records approximately 200,000 clones, around 87% of them present only once. What was sequenced was PBMCs or T cells enriched from blood (not recorded which). The receptors stem from a man aged 30 to 45 in a cohort exposed to, infected with or recovered from COVID-19 (not recorded which).

This CDR3 reads CASSGGPGGEQYF. The CDR3 DNA reads TGTGCCAGCAGTGGGGGCCCCGGCGGCGAGCAGTACTTC. The chain uses TRBV27 and TRBJ2-7; weak D call: TRBD1 (6 bases). Trimming shortened V by 5 bases and J by 6 bases, and 14 bases separated the two germline ends. The CDR3 has 13 amino acids. Germline V CDR1 and CDR2: MNHEY, SMNVEV (reference sequence).

This chain links TRBV3-1 (or the pseudogene TRBV3-2) with TRBJ2-7, with D possibly matching TRBD1 (7 bases). The CDR3 is 14 amino acids. Per the germline V gene, CDR1 is LGHDT and CDR2 is YNNKEL (reference sequence). Trimming pared 4 bases from V and 0 bases from J, leaving 10 bases between. In DNA form, the CDR3 reads TGTGCCAGCAGCCGCGGGACAGACTCCTACGAGCAGTACTTC. It codes for CASSRGTDSYEQYF.

This chain joins TRBV25-1 and TRBJ1-5; D ambiguous. V shed 3 bases and J shed 2 bases, with 11 bases lying between them. The CDR3 length is 15 residues. The germline gives CDR1 MGHDK, CDR2 SYGVNS. The CDR3 coding sequence is TGTGCCAGCAGTGATACCAGGAAAGGCAATCAGCCCCAGCATTTT. This gives the protein CASSDTRKGNQPQHF.

This chain joins TRBV10-1 and TRBJ2-1, with D maybe TRBD2 (5 bases). V lost 0 bases to trimming and J lost 4 bases, with 13 bases between them. Germline V gene data show CDR1 as WNHNN and CDR2 as SYGVQD (reference sequence). The CDR3 is 16 amino acids. CDR3 amino acids: CASSESRGSVYNEQFF. In DNA, the CDR3 is TGCGCCAGCAGTGAGTCGCGCGGGTCGGTATACAATGAGCAGTTCTTC.

The chain recombines TRBV7-2 with TRBJ1-5; TRBD1 might be the D (5 bases). CDR3 length equals 15 residues. Germline V lookup: CDR1 SGHTA, CDR2 FQGNSA. The V end was cut by 2 bases, the J end by 7 bases, with 15 bases between. DNA for the CDR3: TGTGCCAGCAGCTTATTCGGGGGATCAGGCCAGCCCCAGCATTTT. Amino acids: CASSLFGGSGQPQHF.

This chain uses TRBV19 with TRBJ1-5; a possible D gene is TRBD1 (6 bases). V was pared by 6 bases and J by 5 bases, with 11 bases between. The CDR3 has 13 amino acids. CDR1 and CDR2 (germline): LNHDA, SQIVND (reference sequence). CDR3 in amino acids: CASSRTADQPQHF. The CDR3 DNA follows: TGTGCCAGTAGCAGGACAGCTGATCAGCCCCAGCATTTT.

This clone showed up just once. The rearrangement links TRBV9 to TRBJ1-1, with D tentatively TRBD1 (5 bases). This CDR3 spans 16 amino acids. CDR1 and CDR2 (germline): SGDLS, YYNGEE. With 4 bases removed from V and 0 bases from J, the gap between germline ends came to 16 bases. CDR3 protein: CASSHKGMIMNTEAFF. CDR3 bases: TGTGCCAGCAGCCACAAGGGGATGATAATGAACACTGAAGCTTTCTTT. The full variable domain, with the rest looked up from reference TRBV9 and TRBJ1-1, is DSGVTQTPKHLITATGQRVTLRCSPRSGDLSVYWYQQSLDQGLQFLIQYYNGEERAKGNILERFSAQQFPDLHSELNLSSLELGDSALYFCASSHKGMIMNTEAFFGQGTRLTVV.

V gene TRBV18 combines with J gene TRBJ2-3, with 9 bases that match TRBD2. After removal of 6 bases from V and 2 bases from J, the junction contained 9 bases not matched to a gene. The germline CDR1 and CDR2 sequences are KGHSH and LQKENI. The CDR3 is 16 amino acids. CDR3 in amino acids: CASSAGLAEPTDTQYF. The CDR3 bases are TGTGCCAGCTCGGCGGGACTAGCCGAACCCACAGATACGCAGTATTTT.

CDR3 residues: CASSYPIRGAYQPQHF. The CDR3 region has the DNA TGTGCCAGCAGTTACCCCATCAGGGGGGCGTATCAGCCCCAGCATTTT. The V call is TRBV6-5, the J call TRBJ1-5; 7 positions match TRBD1. Germline CDR1 is MNHEY and CDR2 is SVGAGI. This CDR3 comprises 16 residues. V trimming: 2 bases; J trimming: 5 bases; junction bases outside the gene matches: 9.

This chain uses TRBV6-4 with TRBJ2-3; TRBD2 is a possible D gene (5 bases). This CDR3 has 14 residues. The V gene lost 0 bases and the J gene lost 8 bases, with 12 bases spanning the gap. Germline lookup yields CDR1 MRHNA and CDR2 SNTAGT. CDR3 DNA: TGTGCCAGCAGTGACTCGGCTAGCTGGGGTACGCAGTATTTT. This sequence encodes CASSDSASWGTQYF.

The chain employs TRBV28 and TRBJ1-1; possibly TRBD1 for D (5 bases). Trimming pared 3 bases from V and 5 bases from J, leaving 13 bases between. The V gene's germline CDR1 is MDHEN and CDR2 SYDVKM. The CDR3 runs 14 residues. The CDR3 loop is CASSFYGGRTEAFF. The CDR3 bases are TGTGCCAGCAGTTTTTACGGGGGTCGGACTGAAGCTTTCTTT.

This clone was found once. The chain recombines TRBV7-9 with TRBJ2-7; D remains ambiguous. CDR1 is SEHNR, CDR2 FQNEAQ, per germline (reference sequence). Trimming shortened V by 1 base and J by 3 bases, and 4 bases separated the two germline ends. This CDR3 is 12 amino acids long. In DNA, the CDR3 is TGTGCCAGCAGCTTAGATTACTACGAGCAGTACTTC. This encodes CASSLDYYEQYF.

The CDR3 DNA reads TGTGCCAGCAGTGACTCAGCGGGAGACGGCACAGATACGCAGTATTTT. Encoded protein: CASSDSAGDGTDTQYF. The chain joins TRBV6-4 to TRBJ2-3; the match to TRBD2 covers 8 bases. V trimming: 0 bases; J trimming: 1 base; junction bases outside the gene matches: 3. The CDR3 has 16 amino acids. Germline values: CDR1 MRHNA, CDR2 SNTAGT.

This clone was observed a few times. V usage is TRBV19 and J usage is TRBJ1-1, with TRBD1 as a possible D gene (5 bases). Germline V lookup: CDR1 LNHDA, CDR2 SQIVND (reference sequence). V lost 3 bases and J 0 bases, leaving 11 bases between the germline ends. This CDR3 has 15 amino acids. The CDR3 region has the DNA TGTGCCAGTAGTATTGGGCACAGGTTGAACACTGAAGCTTTCTTT. Protein product: CASSIGHRLNTEAFF.

This sequence joins TRBV10-1 and TRBJ2-7, with 8 bases lining up with TRBD1. The CDR3 is 15 residues long. Germline CDR1 and CDR2: WNHNN and SYGVQD (reference sequence). The V segment lost 10 bases and the J segment 0 bases; nucleotides outside the gene matches: 11. The CDR3 loop is CATLRWDRSSYEQYF. For the CDR3, the DNA is TGCGCCACTTTGCGATGGGACAGGAGCTCCTACGAGCAGTACTTC.

The V gene is TRBV12-3 or TRBV12-4, the J gene TRBJ1-1, with D tentatively TRBD1 (6 bases). Trimming took 6 bases from V and 11 from J, leaving 19 bases between them. The CDR3 loop spans 13 amino acids. The CDR3 coding sequence is TGTGCCAGCAGACCCGGGGGGGCGCGGGAGGCTTTCTTT. Amino acids: CASRPGGAREAFF.

The table lists this clone with a count of one. This chain connects TRBV5-1 to TRBJ2-5, with 7 bases that match TRBD1. Germline V gives CDR1 SGHRS, CDR2 YFSETQ. This CDR3 has 14 amino acids. Losses at the gene ends were 7 bases for V and 2 bases for J; bases not matched to a gene: 8. CDR3 residues: CASGKGDSQETQYF. The DNA of the CDR3 is TGCGCCAGCGGCAAAGGGGACAGTCAAGAGACCCAGTACTTC.

This sequence joins TRBV29-1 and TRBJ1-5; 10 bases are shared with TRBD1. Trimming took 7 bases from V and 4 from J; bases not matched to a gene: 1. Germline CDR1 SQVTM, CDR2 ANQGSEA. The CDR3 contains 12 residues. For the CDR3, the DNA is TGCAGCGCGGGACAGGGGAATCAGCCCCAGCATTTT. This translates into CSAGQGNQPQHF.

This chain links TRBV24-1 with TRBJ1-5; D gene unclear. Germline CDR1 KGHDR, CDR2 SFDVKD. The germline V and J ends were trimmed by 4 bases and 7 bases, with 10 bases remaining between them. The CDR3 contains 13 residues. The CDR3 region is CATSETGRQPQHF. The CDR3 nucleotides read TGTGCCACCAGTGAAACGGGGAGACAGCCCCAGCATTTT.

The V and J genes are TRBV5-1 and TRBJ2-7; 7 nucleotides align to TRBD2. The CDR3 sequence is 15 residues long. After removal of 5 bases from V and 2 bases from J, the junction contained 10 bases not matched to a gene. Germline lookup yields CDR1 SGHRS and CDR2 YFSETQ. As DNA, the CDR3 is TGCGCCAGCAGTTCTCTTCCCGGGACTACCTACGAGCAGTACTTC. Amino acid sequence: CASSSLPGTTYEQYF.

The genes are TRBV7-3 and TRBJ1-2, with 8 bases that match TRBD1. The CDR3 sequence is 13 residues long. Germline V lookup: CDR1 SGHTA, CDR2 FQGTGA. Trimming cost V 2 bases and J 4 bases; bases outside gene matches: 0. The CDR3 region is CASSLDRGYGYTF. The CDR3 DNA reads TGTGCCAGCAGCTTAGACAGGGGCTATGGCTACACCTTC.